Below are 20 T cell receptor beta chains sequenced from a single sample in a study of a mutant IDH1 vaccine in newly diagnosed glioma (dated by TCRdb to the early 2020s). According to the study, the label for this sample's time point signals: week 23, last vaccination. Each vaccine dose was 300 ug of a 20-mer mutant IDH1 peptide in Montanide, given subcutaneously with topical imiquimod. No antigens are known for them. Library generation was performed with the immunoSEQ multiplex PCR assay. The table was pulled from immuneACCESS by TCRdb, which kept in-frame rearrangements only. Such tables lose some clones; where checked, under half of the loss comes from unresolved V genes, and the rest has no known cause. This sample gives about 86,000 clones in total; roughly 85% of them show up just once. Clones ranked in the top ten supply around 2% of the sample. Sequenced material: PBMCs, taken from a glioma patient whose treatment included an IDH1 peptide vaccine. The receptors originated from a man aged 25-40 years with glioma. Some clones in this sample may be carry-over from other donors' samples.

The CDR3 DNA sequence: TGTGCCAGCAGCTCCTACCTGTCAGGTGGCTCACCCCTCCACTTT. As protein: CASSSYLSGGSPLHF. This rearrangement joins TRBV5-6 to TRBJ1-6; no reliable D call. V lost 3 bases to trimming and J lost 10 bases, with 17 bases between them. The CDR3 consists of 15 residues. Germline CDR1 reads SGHDT; CDR2 reads YYEEEE.

This chain uses TRBV5-8 with TRBJ2-2; the D gene is possibly TRBD1 (5 bases). V was pared by 1 base and J by 2 bases, with 15 bases between. CDR1 is SGHTS, CDR2 YDEGEE, per germline. The CDR3 sequence is 17 residues long. CDR3 loop: CASSLRGTGYNTGELFF. The CDR3 bases are TGTGCCAGCAGCTTGAGAGGAACAGGATACAACACCGGGGAGCTGTTTTTT.

This chain connects TRBV21-1 to TRBJ2-4; whether TRBD2, the table's D call, matches the DNA was not checked. TRBV21-1 is a recognized pseudogene. The CDR3 runs 16 residues. CDR3 region: CASSKRGLIAKNIQYF. As DNA, the CDR3 is TGTGCCAGCAGCAAACGAGGGCTAATAGCCAAAAACATTCAGTACTTC.

V and J are TRBV19 and TRBJ1-1, with TRBD1 matching over 7 bases. Germline CDR1 LNHDA, CDR2 SQIVND (reference sequence). Germline trimming cut 1 base from V and 0 bases from J; bases unmatched to any gene: 8. The CDR3 is made up of 17 amino acids. The CDR3: CASSIAHQGGMNTEAFF. The CDR3, as DNA: TGTGCCAGTAGTATAGCCCACCAGGGGGGCATGAACACTGAAGCTTTCTTT.

V is TRBV7-2 and J is TRBJ2-7; TRBD2 matches at 9 bases. The CDR3 runs 15 residues. Germline-derived CDR1 and CDR2 are SGHTA and FQGNSA. Trimming cost V 5 bases and J 0 bases; bases outside gene matches: 5. This chain's CDR3 is CASSRGLASSYEQYF. The CDR3 nucleotides are TGTGCCAGCAGCCGGGGACTAGCCTCCTCCTACGAGCAGTACTTC.

V is TRBV2 and J is TRBJ1-2; a weak D match, TRBD1 (6 bases). This CDR3 contains 15 residues. Trimming stripped 5 bases from V and 0 bases from J, with 13 bases between. Germline CDR1 is SNHLY and CDR2 is FYNNEI. DNA of the CDR3: TGTGCCAGCAGTACACGACAGGTTACTAACTATGGCTACACCTTC. This codes for CASSTRQVTNYGYTF.

V gene TRBV19 combines with J gene TRBJ2-5; TRBD2 aligns across 15 bases. V dropped 6 bases and J dropped 5; count of bases not matched to a gene: 4. Germline lookup yields CDR1 LNHDA and CDR2 SQIVND (reference sequence). This CDR3 is built from 15 residues. The CDR3 is CASSPGTSGGETQYF. The CDR3 nucleotides are TGTGCCAGTAGCCCTGGGACTAGCGGGGGGGAGACCCAGTACTTC.

V usage is TRBV5-8 and J usage is TRBJ2-3, with D possibly matching TRBD1 (6 bases). There are 14 residues in the CDR3. Germline V gene sequence: CDR1 SGHTS, CDR2 YDEGEE. Trimming left V 4 bases short and J 2 bases short, with 11 bases between. As DNA, the CDR3 is TGTGCCAGCAGCCGGACAGCGATCACAGATACGCAGTATTTT. Translating gives CASSRTAITDTQYF.

This chain uses TRBV7-3 with TRBJ2-1, with 9 bases lining up with TRBD2. V shed 7 bases and J 8 bases; nucleotides not matched to a gene: 12. CDR1 is SGHTA and CDR2 is FQGTGA in the germline V gene. The CDR3 has 15 residues. The CDR3 reads CASKPKTSGIDEQFF. In DNA, the CDR3 is TGTGCCAGCAAGCCTAAGACTAGCGGAATCGATGAGCAGTTCTTC.

The chain combines TRBV9 with TRBJ2-7, with a weak D call TRBD2 (6 bases). Per germline, CDR1 SGDLS and CDR2 YYNGEE. The V gene lost 0 bases and the J gene lost 0 bases, with 7 bases spanning the gap. This CDR3 comprises 14 residues. The CDR3 nucleotides read TGTGCCAGCAGCGTAGGCGGGAACTCCTACGAGCAGTACTTC. This sequence encodes CASSVGGNSYEQYF.

The J gene is TRBJ2-7, the V gene TRBV27; 8 positions agree with TRBD2. Trimming at V came to 6 bases and at J to 6 bases, leaving 7 bases not matched to a gene. Germline V CDR1 and CDR2: MNHEY, SMNVEV (reference sequence). The CDR3 sequence is 13 residues long. The CDR3 region has the DNA TGTGCCAGCAGCTGGAGCGGGAGTGGCGAGCAGTACTTC. The encoded protein is CASSWSGSGEQYF.

The chain has TRBV7-2 and TRBJ2-7; 7 positions match TRBD2. J gave up 0 bases and V 5 bases, and 4 bases lay outside the gene matches. Germline V gene sequence: CDR1 SGHTA, CDR2 FQGNSA. This CDR3 has 14 residues. The DNA for the CDR3 is TGTGCCAGCAGCCGCGGGGGAGCCTCCTACGAGCAGTACTTC. Amino acids: CASSRGGASYEQYF.

This clone appeared a single time. Other DNA sequences in this specimen translate into the identical CDR3. V usage is TRBV5-5 and J usage is TRBJ1-2; D possibly corresponds to TRBD1 (5 bases). The CDR3 loop spans 15 amino acids. The germline V gene has CDR1 SGHKS and CDR2 YYEKEE (reference sequence). Trimming shortened V by 2 bases and J by 8 bases, and 19 bases separated the two germline ends. In DNA form, the CDR3 reads TGTGCCAGCAGCTTCAGTCAGACGGGTGGGGGGGGCTACACCTTC. Translating gives CASSFSQTGGGGYTF.

A few counts support this clone. This chain links TRBV13 with TRBJ2-5; no clear D. Germline CDR1 reads PRHDT; CDR2 reads FYEKMQ (reference sequence). The CDR3 totals 12 residues. V lost 3 bases and J 2 bases, leaving 4 bases between the germline ends. Written as DNA, the CDR3 is TGTGCCAGCAGCTTTTCACAAGAGACCCAGTACTTC. The encoded protein is CASSFSQETQYF. Based on the CDR3 plus reference TRBV13 and TRBJ2-5, the full variable domain is AAGVIQSPRHLIKEKRETATLKCYPIPRHDTVYWYQQGPGQDPQFLISFYEKMQSDKGSIPDRFSAQQFSDYHSELNMSSLELGDSALYFCASSFSQETQYFGPGTRLLVL.

The CDR3 sequence: CASSQDPQEDSPLHF. CDR3 nucleotides: TGCGCCAGCAGCCAAGATCCGCAGGAAGATTCACCCCTCCACTTT. J is TRBJ1-6 and V is TRBV4-1; no clear D gene. The CDR3 covers 15 residues. CDR1 and CDR2 from the germline V gene are MGHRA and YSYEKL. With 0 bases removed from V and 8 bases from J, the gap between germline ends came to 11 bases.

This sequence joins TRBV2 and TRBJ2-5; perhaps TRBD2 as D (6 bases). This CDR3 region has 14 residues. Germline values: CDR1 SNHLY, CDR2 FYNNEI. V dropped 4 bases and J dropped 3 bases, with 12 bases sitting between them. The CDR3 is CASSGTTDEETQYF. In DNA form, the CDR3 reads TGTGCCAGCAGTGGGACTACTGACGAAGAGACCCAGTACTTC.

This rearrangement joins TRBV28 to TRBJ2-1, with 11 bases that match TRBD2. Losses at the gene ends were 6 bases for V and 3 bases for J; bases not matched to a gene: 7. Germline loops: CDR1 MDHEN, CDR2 SYDVKM. The CDR3 spans 16 residues. For the CDR3, the DNA is TGTGCCAGCAGCTCCGGACTAGCGGGCAGCTACAATGAGCAGTTCTTC. Protein: CASSSGLAGSYNEQFF.

This sequence joins TRBV18 and TRBJ1-2; TRBD1 is a possible D gene (6 bases). This CDR3 comprises 13 residues. From germline, CDR1 is KGHSH and CDR2 LQKENI. V was trimmed by 4 bases and J by 3 bases, leaving 9 bases between them. CDR3 coding DNA: TGTGCCAGCTCACAAACAGGGTACTATGGCTACACCTTC. Its protein product is CASSQTGYYGYTF.

This sequence joins TRBV25-1 and TRBJ2-5, with no clear D. V lost 6 bases and J 1 base, leaving 6 bases between the germline ends. CDR3 size: 12 residues. Germline values: CDR1 MGHDK, CDR2 SYGVNS. The DNA for the CDR3 is TGTGCCAGCAGACAGAGCCAAGAGACCCAGTACTTC. Its translation is CASRQSQETQYF. The complete variable domain, with remaining parts taken from reference TRBV25-1 and TRBJ2-5, reads EADIYQTPRYLVIGTGKKITLECSQTMGHDKMYWYQQDPGMELHLIHYSYGVNSTEKGDLSSESTVSRIRTEHFPLTLESARPSHTSQYLCASRQSQETQYFGPGTRLLVL.

This rearrangement joins TRBV10-3 to TRBJ2-6, with D perhaps being TRBD1 or TRBD2 (5 bases each). Germline loops: CDR1 ENHRY, CDR2 SYGVKD. The V end lost 2 bases, the J end lost 2 bases, and 7 bases lay between the germline ends. The CDR3 is 15 residues long. The CDR3: CAISERGPGANVLTF. The CDR3, as DNA: TGTGCCATCAGTGAGCGGGGACCTGGGGCCAACGTCCTGACTTTC.